These 5 T cell receptor beta chains were all obtained from the same sample, sequenced in a study of read filtering for tumor transcriptome and immune sequencing. The library was built from about 400 ng RNA with molecular barcoded adaptors for alpha/delta and beta/gamma chains. Each CDR3 protein gets one entry after TCRdb re-called the reads with MiXCR. Among around 44,000 distinct CDR3 sequences listed, roughly 13% were seen once. Sequences were obtained from a population of CD138-negative cells sorted from bone marrow. The receptors shown here come from a donor at least 40 years old with multiple myeloma.

In its sample, this clonotype was seen many times. V and J are TRBV30 and TRBJ2-2, with TRBD1 matching 8 bases. Germline V gene lookup returns CDR1 GTSNPN and CDR2 SVGIG (reference sequence). CDR3 size: 15 residues. With 3 bases clipped from V and 4 bases from J, the junction kept 7 bases outside the gene matches. The CDR3 DNA reads as TGTGCCTGGAGGGCCGGGACAGGACTCACCGGGGAGCTGTTTTTT. Translating gives CAWRAGTGLTGELFF.

This clonotype was detected ten times or more. The rearrangement joins TRBV23-1 to TRBJ2-5; D remains ambiguous. TRBV23-1 is an open reading frame, and its role is uncertain. The V gene lost 2 bases and the J gene lost 5 bases, with 15 bases spanning the gap. This CDR3 has 15 residues. The CDR3 sequence: CASSQGQAYKETQYF. CDR3 in DNA: TGCGCCAGCAGTCAAGGGCAGGCGTATAAGGAGACCCAGTACTTC.

The sample holds a few counts of this clonotype. The chain recombines TRBV3-1 with TRBJ1-3, with D possibly being TRBD1 (6 bases). This CDR3 spans 15 amino acids. CDR1 is LGHDT, CDR2 YNNKEL, per germline (reference sequence). V was clipped by 4 bases and J by 0 bases, with 10 bases between them. The CDR3 sequence is CASSLQGSSGNTIYF. In DNA, the CDR3 is TGTGCCAGCAGCCTACAGGGTAGCTCTGGAAACACCATATATTTT.

This clonotype was counted at least ten times. This chain links TRBV6-2 or TRBV6-3 with TRBJ1-5; 8 bases are shared with TRBD1. With V trimmed by 2 bases and J by 3 bases, 12 bases remained unmatched. Germline CDR1 and CDR2: MNHEY and SVGEGT. The CDR3 covers 18 residues. CDR3 sequence (DNA): TGTGCCAGCAGTTACGAGGCAGGGACAGGAAGATTCAATCAGCCCCAGCATTTT. This translates into CASSYEAGTGRFNQPQHF.

Ten or more counts support this clonotype. The rearrangement links TRBV5-1 to TRBJ2-6, with 7 positions matching TRBD1. The ends lost 4 bases at V and 2 bases at J; junction bases unmatched: 0. The CDR3 spans 14 residues. Germline V CDR1 and CDR2: SGHRS, YFSETQ. CDR3 coding DNA: TGCGCCAGCAGCACAGGGGCTGGGGCCAACGTCCTGACTTTC. The encoded protein is CASSTGAGANVLTF.